Shown below are 30 T cell receptor beta chains from a single sample sequenced in a study of control samples from healthy donors and cancer patients. Using immunoSEQ multiplex PCR, the repertoire was profiled, and TCRdb retains in-frame clones only, with some absent. Of 100,000 to 150,000 clones detected, around 87% appear once; the ten largest clones hold around 9%. Specimen: blood. All receptors derive from a man in his forties or fifties in good health.

The rearrangement links TRBV18 to TRBJ1-1, with D maybe TRBD1 (5 bases). Trimming cost V 5 bases and J 5 bases, with 9 bases left between them. Germline V gene data show CDR1 as KGHSH and CDR2 as LQKENI. CDR3 length: 12 residues. CDR3 in amino acids: CASSSGRTEAFF. The CDR3, as DNA: TGTGCCAGCTCATCAGGGAGGACTGAAGCTTTCTTT.

The chain carries TRBV7-9 and TRBJ2-1, with TRBD1 as a possible D gene (5 bases). Looked up from germline, CDR1 is SEHNR and CDR2 is FQNEAQ (reference sequence). The CDR3 runs to 17 residues. V gave up 6 bases and J gave up 0 bases, with 18 bases separating them. The CDR3 DNA reads TGTGCCAGCAGTCGCCTACTGGACACCGACTCCTACAATGAGCAGTTCTTC. It is translated as CASSRLLDTDSYNEQFF.

This CDR3 is CASSLQGTPENIQYF. The CDR3 DNA sequence: TGCGCCAGCAGCCTACAGGGGACCCCGGAAAACATTCAGTACTTC. This chain links TRBV5-1 with TRBJ2-4, with 7 bases aligning to TRBD1. This CDR3 has 15 amino acids. Germline CDR1 SGHRS, CDR2 YFSETQ. Germline trimming cut 4 bases from V and 5 bases from J; bases unmatched to any gene: 9.

J is TRBJ1-5 and V is TRBV6-5, with TRBD1 as a possible D gene (6 bases). V dropped 7 bases and J dropped 7 bases, with 17 bases sitting between them. The CDR3 spans 14 residues. The germline V gene encodes CDR1 MNHEY and CDR2 SVGAGI. CDR3 protein: CASTEGGAGQPQHF. CDR3 in DNA: TGTGCCAGCACAGAAGGGGGGGCGGGCCAGCCCCAGCATTTT.

The V call is TRBV25-1, the J call TRBJ2-6; D gene ambiguous. CDR3 size: 14 residues. Germline V CDR1 and CDR2: MGHDK, SYGVNS. With 4 bases removed from V and 0 bases from J, the gap between germline ends came to 4 bases. The CDR3 reads CASSALSGANVLTF. The DNA for the CDR3 is TGTGCCAGCAGTGCCCTCTCTGGGGCCAACGTCCTGACTTTC.

The J gene is TRBJ1-5, the V gene TRBV6-1, with unresolved D. Trimming left V 4 bases short and J 5 bases short, with 18 bases between. Germline CDR1 MNHNS, CDR2 SASEGT. The CDR3 runs to 16 residues. The CDR3: CASSGWVGVGDQPQHF. CDR3 coding DNA: TGTGCCAGCAGTGGTTGGGTTGGGGTTGGGGATCAGCCCCAGCATTTT.

The chain combines TRBV15 with TRBJ1-5; 11 bases match TRBD1. In germline, CDR1 is LNHNV, CDR2 YYDKDF (reference sequence). The CDR3 totals 15 residues. J lost 0 bases, V lost 5 bases, and 0 bases had no gene match. For the CDR3, the DNA is TGTGCCACCAGCGGGACAGGGGGTAGCAATCAGCCCCAGCATTTT. Translated, it gives CATSGTGGSNQPQHF.

The rearrangement joins TRBV30 to TRBJ2-5; weak D call: TRBD2 (7 bases). The V end was cut by 3 bases, the J end by 5 bases, with 19 bases between. Germline CDR1 and CDR2: GTSNPN and SVGIG (reference sequence). The CDR3 has 15 residues. CDR3 residues: CAWSGRGGGAETQYF. In nucleotides, the CDR3 is TGTGCCTGGAGCGGACGTGGGGGGGGCGCGGAGACCCAGTACTTC.

About this clone: The germline gene is not matched at one end of the junction; a read error may be the cause. V usage is TRBV15 and J usage is TRBJ2-5; 7 bases agree with TRBD1. The CDR3 consists of 13 residues. Germline CDR1 reads LNHNV; CDR2 reads YYDKDF (reference sequence). CDR3 sequence (DNA): TGTGCCACCAGCAGAGATCAGGGGGAGACCCGGTACTTC. Its protein product is CATSRDQGETRYF.

This chain uses TRBV29-1 with TRBJ1-6; D is perhaps TRBD1 (6 bases). Trimming pared 7 bases from V and 5 bases from J, leaving 15 bases between. Germline values: CDR1 SQVTM, CDR2 ANQGSEA. The CDR3 has 14 amino acids. The CDR3 bases are TGCAGCGCCAGAGGGGGGTACGATAATTCACCCCTCCACTTT. Residues: CSARGGYDNSPLHF. Based on the CDR3 plus reference TRBV29-1 and TRBJ1-6, the full variable domain is SAVISQKPSRDICQRGTSLTIQCQVDSQVTMMFWYRQQPGQSLTLIATANQGSEATYESGFVIDKFPISRPNLTFSTLTVSNMSPEDSSIYLCSARGGYDNSPLHFGNGTRLTVT.

The rearrangement joins TRBV2 to TRBJ1-4, with D uncertain. V was pared by 8 bases and J by 8 bases, with 12 bases between. This CDR3 is built from 12 residues. Germline CDR1 is SNHLY and CDR2 is FYNNEI. This chain's CDR3 is CASDPSGEKLFF. CDR3 sequence (DNA): TGTGCCAGCGACCCAAGCGGGGAAAAACTGTTTTTT.

This rearrangement joins TRBV6-4 to TRBJ2-3, with 12 bases that match TRBD2. This CDR3 has 15 amino acids. The junction had 1 base not matched to a gene; V was cut back by 4 bases and J by 2 bases. Per the germline V gene, CDR1 is MRHNA and CDR2 is SNTAGT. CDR3 nucleotides: TGTGCCAGCAGTGCTAGCGGGGGGGCCACAGATACGCAGTATTTT. This gives the protein CASSASGGATDTQYF.

This chain joins TRBV18 and TRBJ1-3; 7 bases map to TRBD1. V trimming: 5 bases; J trimming: 7 bases; junction bases outside the gene matches: 5. Germline loops: CDR1 KGHSH, CDR2 LQKENI. The CDR3 extends over 13 amino acids. The CDR3 sequence is CASSFDRDNTIYF. CDR3 bases: TGTGCCAGCTCATTCGACAGGGATAACACCATATATTTT.

The sample holds many counts of this clone. J is TRBJ1-5 and V is TRBV30, with D possibly TRBD1 on 6 matching bases. V gave up 3 bases and J gave up 0 bases, with 12 bases separating them. Germline CDR1 and CDR2: GTSNPN and SVGIG (reference sequence). This CDR3 is built from 15 residues. CDR3 in DNA: TGTGCCTGGAGCCACTGGACAGCTAGCAATCAGCCCCAGCATTTT. Protein product: CAWSHWTASNQPQHF.

The rearrangement uses TRBV4-3 and TRBJ1-3; D is unresolved. Trimming removed 0 bases from V and 4 bases from J, with 13 bases in between. Germline loops: CDR1 LGHNA, CDR2 YSLEER. The CDR3 sequence is 16 residues long. Here the CDR3 reads CASSQDNSGFGNTIYF. The CDR3, as DNA: TGCGCCAGCAGCCAAGATAACTCGGGGTTCGGAAACACCATATATTTT.

The rearrangement joins TRBV24-1 to TRBJ2-3, with D unresolved. Deletions cut 8 bases from V and 4 bases from J, with 9 bases between. Per germline, CDR1 KGHDR and CDR2 SFDVKD. This CDR3 region has 12 residues. CDR3 sequence: CATMTNPDTQYF. In nucleotides, the CDR3 is TGTGCCACCATGACGAACCCAGATACGCAGTATTTT.

This sequence joins TRBV5-1 and TRBJ2-2; D is perhaps TRBD1 or TRBD2 (6 bases each). The CDR3 is 16 residues long. Germline CDR1 and CDR2: SGHRS and YFSETQ. V dropped 0 bases and J dropped 2 bases, with 11 bases sitting between them. This CDR3 is CASSLASGANTGELFF. CDR3 in DNA: TGCGCCAGCAGCTTGGCCTCGGGGGCTAACACCGGGGAGCTGTTTTTT. Supplemented by reference TRBV5-1 and TRBJ2-2, the full variable domain reads KAGVTQTPRYLIKTRGQQVTLSCSPISGHRSVSWYQQTPGQGLQFLFEYFSETQRNKGNFPGRFSGRQFSNSRSEMNVSTLELGDSALYLCASSLASGANTGELFFGEGSRLTVL.

This chain links TRBV11-2 with TRBJ1-2; D is undetermined. The CDR3 length is 16 residues. Germline V gene lookup returns CDR1 SGHAT and CDR2 FQNNGV. V lost 1 base and J lost 0, with 12 bases in between. In nucleotides, the CDR3 is TGTGCCAGCAGCTTAGCATCAGAACACGCTAACTATGGCTACACCTTC. Protein sequence: CASSLASEHANYGYTF.

V gene TRBV6-6 combines with J gene TRBJ2-5, with a tentative D call TRBD2 (5 bases). V lost 0 bases and J lost 5, with 10 bases in between. The CDR3 runs 14 residues. Germline-derived CDR1 and CDR2 are MNHNY and SVGAGI (reference sequence). This chain's CDR3 is CASSYSSQRETQYF. The CDR3, as DNA: TGTGCCAGCAGTTACTCGTCCCAGCGGGAGACCCAGTACTTC.

This chain connects TRBV30 to TRBJ1-1, with 8 bases aligning to TRBD1. This CDR3 has 15 amino acids. Looked up from germline, CDR1 is GTSNPN and CDR2 is SVGIG (reference sequence). After removal of 3 bases from V and 1 base from J, the junction contained 7 bases not matched to a gene. CDR3 sequence: CAWRQGAVGNTEAFF. The CDR3 DNA sequence: TGTGCCTGGAGGCAGGGGGCTGTGGGGAACACTGAAGCTTTCTTT.

This chain uses TRBV6-2 or TRBV6-3 with TRBJ2-1, with TRBD1 matching 8 bases. This CDR3 spans 15 amino acids. Germline CDR1 and CDR2: MNHEY and SVGEGT. The V gene end was trimmed by 2 bases and the J gene end by 2 bases; junction bases not matched to a gene: 2. CDR3 region: CASSYTGGPYNEQFF. The CDR3 DNA reads TGTGCCAGCAGTTACACAGGGGGACCCTACAATGAGCAGTTCTTC.

V is TRBV19 and J is TRBJ2-3, with 13 bases matching TRBD2. Germline V gives CDR1 LNHDA, CDR2 SQIVND (reference sequence). V lost 4 bases, J lost 6 bases, and 4 bases stayed unmatched. The CDR3 spans 15 residues. Here the CDR3 DNA reads TGTGCCAGTAGTAGGGGACTAGCGGGGCCCGATACGCAGTATTTT. Its protein product is CASSRGLAGPDTQYF. Based on the CDR3 plus reference TRBV19 and TRBJ2-3, the full variable domain is DGGITQSPKYLFRKEGQNVTLSCEQNLNHDAMYWYRQDPGQGLRLIYYSQIVNDFQKGDIAEGYSVSREKKESFPLTVTSAQKNPTAFYLCASSRGLAGPDTQYFGPGTRLTVL.

The chain links TRBV4-1 to TRBJ2-4; no reliable D call. Looked up from germline, CDR1 is MGHRA and CDR2 is YSYEKL. The ends were cut back, 0 bases at V and 14 bases at J, with 11 bases in the middle. CDR3 length equals 12 residues. The CDR3 DNA sequence: TGCGCCAGCAGCCAAGATCCCCGAGAAAAGTACTTC. It specifies CASSQDPREKYF.

CDR3 amino acids: CASSLAALPNEKLFF. In DNA form, the CDR3 reads TGTGCCAGCAGCTTAGCGGCCCTACCTAATGAAAAACTGTTTTTT. The chain couples TRBV7-9 to TRBJ1-4; D gene uncertain. The CDR3 totals 15 residues. CDR1 is SEHNR and CDR2 is FQNEAQ in the germline V gene (reference sequence). Trimming left V 0 bases short and J 3 bases short, with 8 bases between.

The V and J genes are TRBV7-9 and TRBJ2-7; TRBD2 matches 12 bases. Trimming took 5 bases from V and 4 from J; bases not matched to a gene: 9. The CDR3 has 16 residues. The germline V gene has CDR1 SEHNR and CDR2 FQNEAQ (reference sequence). As DNA, the CDR3 is TGTGCCAGCAGCGTCGAGACTAGCGGGGGAAGGTACGAGCAGTACTTC. Protein: CASSVETSGGRYEQYF.

The V and J genes are TRBV9 and TRBJ2-3, with D possibly called TRBD1 or TRBD2 (6 bases each). CDR1 SGDLS and CDR2 YYNGEE come from the germline V gene. The CDR3 covers 17 residues. V was pared by 4 bases and J by 0 bases, with 18 bases between. As DNA, the CDR3 is TGTGCCAGCAGCCAAGGGTGGGGGGCCCGAAGCACAGATACGCAGTATTTT. As protein: CASSQGWGARSTDTQYF.

The chain joins TRBV11-2 to TRBJ2-5; the match to TRBD1 covers 8 bases. The CDR3 sequence is 15 residues long. V dropped 6 bases and J dropped 3; count of bases not matched to a gene: 9. Germline V gene data show CDR1 as SGHAT and CDR2 as FQNNGV. This CDR3 reads CASSLTRDRKETQYF. The CDR3 DNA is TGTGCCAGCAGTTTAACCCGGGACAGGAAAGAGACCCAGTACTTC.

Of note for this clone: An end of the junction differs from the germline gene, which may be a read error. The gene calls are TRBV7-9 and TRBJ1-6; the match to TRBD1 covers 8 bases. Per the germline V gene, CDR1 is SEHNR and CDR2 is FQNEAQ (reference sequence). The CDR3 covers 14 residues. The CDR3 nucleotides are TGTGCCGGCAGCAGGGGGCGAGGTAATTCACCCCTCCACTTT. This translates into CAGSRGRGNSPLHF.

The chain links TRBV6-6 to TRBJ1-5, with 10 nucleotides matching TRBD1. The CDR3 covers 15 residues. The germline CDR1 and CDR2 sequences are MNHNY and SVGAGI (reference sequence). V was clipped by 2 bases and J by 5 bases; unmatched bases: 3. CDR3 sequence: CASSYPGTGDQPQHF. Here the CDR3 DNA reads TGTGCCAGCAGTTACCCGGGGACAGGGGATCAGCCCCAGCATTTT.

V and J are TRBV3-1 (or the pseudogene TRBV3-2) and TRBJ1-1, with TRBD1 as a possible D gene (5 bases). The germline V gene has CDR1 LGHDT and CDR2 YNNKEL (reference sequence). Trimming removed 3 bases from V and 2 bases from J, with 16 bases in between. The CDR3 contains 16 residues. As DNA, the CDR3 is TGTGCCAGCAGCCACCAAGGGGCAGGTACCAACACTGAAGCTTTCTTT. Encoded protein: CASSHQGAGTNTEAFF.